This TCR beta chain is from a study of cytomegalovirus exposure and HLA in healthy donors. It was with 60 Vbeta and 13 Jbeta primers that the PCR ran. Only in-frame clones appear in the TCRdb table, and some are missing; sequencing was by immunoSEQ multiplex PCR. Of about 150,000 clones listed, 60% to 85% were seen once; the top ten hold around 2%. The V gene lost 6 bases and the J gene lost 5 bases, with 20 bases spanning the gap. This CDR3 is 16 amino acids long. Germline CDR1 MNHNY, CDR2 SVGAGI (reference sequence). This clonotype originated in a female donor in good health and CMV-seropositive. This chain links TRBV6-6 with TRBJ1-5; D is uncertain. Sequencing was performed on PBMCs. The CDR3 sequence: CASRTLGGLSYQPQHF. CDR3 DNA: TGTGCCAGCAGGACCCTCGGAGGATTGTCGTATCAGCCCCAGCATTTT.